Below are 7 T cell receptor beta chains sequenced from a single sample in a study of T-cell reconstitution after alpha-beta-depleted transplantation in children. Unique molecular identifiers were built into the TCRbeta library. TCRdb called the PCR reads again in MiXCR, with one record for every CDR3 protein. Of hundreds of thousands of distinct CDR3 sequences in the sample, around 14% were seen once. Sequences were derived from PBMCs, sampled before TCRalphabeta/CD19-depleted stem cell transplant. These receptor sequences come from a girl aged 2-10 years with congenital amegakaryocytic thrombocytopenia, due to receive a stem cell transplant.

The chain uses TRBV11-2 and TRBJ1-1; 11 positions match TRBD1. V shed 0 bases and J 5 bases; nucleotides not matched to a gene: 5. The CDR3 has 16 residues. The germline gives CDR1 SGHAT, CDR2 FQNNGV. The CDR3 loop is CASSLDLGQGGTEAFF. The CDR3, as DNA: TGTGCCAGCAGCTTAGATTTGGGACAGGGGGGGACTGAAGCTTTCTTT.

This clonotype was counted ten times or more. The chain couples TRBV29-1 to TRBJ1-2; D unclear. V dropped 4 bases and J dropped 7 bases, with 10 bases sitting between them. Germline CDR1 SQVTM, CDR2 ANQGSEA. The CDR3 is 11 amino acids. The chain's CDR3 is CSVARMAGYTF. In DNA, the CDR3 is TGCAGCGTTGCTCGGATGGCTGGCTACACCTTC.

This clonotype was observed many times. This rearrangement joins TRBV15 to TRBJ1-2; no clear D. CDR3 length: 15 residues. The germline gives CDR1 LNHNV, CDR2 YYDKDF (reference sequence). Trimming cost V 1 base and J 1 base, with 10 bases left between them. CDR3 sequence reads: CATSRGTDGNYGYTF. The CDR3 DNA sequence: TGTGCCACCAGCAGAGGAACCGACGGTAACTATGGCTACACCTTC. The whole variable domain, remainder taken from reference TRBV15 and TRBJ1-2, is DAMVIQNPRYQVTQFGKPVTLSCSQTLNHNVMYWYQQKSSQAPKLLFHYYDKDFNNEADTPDNFQSRRPNTSFCFLDIRSPGLGDTAMYLCATSRGTDGNYGYTFGSGTRLTVV.

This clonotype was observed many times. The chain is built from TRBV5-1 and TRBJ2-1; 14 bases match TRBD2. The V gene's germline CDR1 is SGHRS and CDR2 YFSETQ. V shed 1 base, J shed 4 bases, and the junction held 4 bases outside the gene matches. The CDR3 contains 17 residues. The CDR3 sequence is CASSLIWTSGRYNEQFF. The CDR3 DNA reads TGCGCCAGCAGCTTGATTTGGACTAGCGGGAGGTACAATGAGCAGTTCTTC.

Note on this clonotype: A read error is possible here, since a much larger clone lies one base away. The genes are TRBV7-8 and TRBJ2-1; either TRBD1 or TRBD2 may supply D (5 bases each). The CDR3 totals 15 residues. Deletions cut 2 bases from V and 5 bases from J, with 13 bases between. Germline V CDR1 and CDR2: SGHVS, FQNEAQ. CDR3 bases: TGTGCCAGCAGCTTATTACGGGACCAACACAATGAGCAGTTCTTC. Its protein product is CASSLLRDQHNEQFF. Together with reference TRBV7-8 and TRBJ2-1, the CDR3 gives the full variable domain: GAGVSQSPRYKVAKRGQDVALRCDPISGHVSLFWYQQALGQGPEFLTYFQNEAQLDKSGLPSDRFFAERPEGSVSTLKIQRTQQEDSAVYLCASSLLRDQHNEQFFGPGTRLTVL.

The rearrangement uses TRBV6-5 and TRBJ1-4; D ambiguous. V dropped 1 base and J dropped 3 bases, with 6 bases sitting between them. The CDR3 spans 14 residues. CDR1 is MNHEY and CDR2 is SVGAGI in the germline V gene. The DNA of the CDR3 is TGTGCCAGCAGTTACTACAGTTCTAATGAAAAACTGTTTTTT. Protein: CASSYYSSNEKLFF.

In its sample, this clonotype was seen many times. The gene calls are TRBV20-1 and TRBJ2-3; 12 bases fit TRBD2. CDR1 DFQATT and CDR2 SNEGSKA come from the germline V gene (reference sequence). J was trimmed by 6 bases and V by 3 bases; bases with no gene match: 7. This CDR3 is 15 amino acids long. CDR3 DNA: TGCAGTGCTAGTCCTAGCGGGAGGGCCAGGGATACGCAGTATTTT. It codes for CSASPSGRARDTQYF.